What follows are 20 T cell receptor beta chains derived from one specimen sequenced in a study of glioma-infiltrating T cells. Amplification of TCR alpha and beta CDR3 regions from RNA used iRepertoire nested multiplex PCR. MiXCR, applied by TCRdb to the multiplex PCR reads, yields one record per CDR3 protein. Here the sample spans 300,000 to 450,000 distinct CDR3 sequences, 41% being singletons. The sequencing input was glioma tissue, nonneoplastic brain tissue, or PBMCs (not recorded which). These receptors all come from a human donor with low-grade glioma or glioblastoma, undergoing nonglioma brain surgery, or in good health (not recorded which).

V gene TRBV7-2 combines with J gene TRBJ2-3, with 12 bases matching TRBD1. The CDR3 runs to 15 residues. CDR1 and CDR2 from the germline V gene are SGHTA and FQGNSA. J gave up 7 bases and V 5 bases, and 7 bases lay outside the gene matches. The CDR3 nucleotides are TGTGCCAGCAGCCGGGACAGGGGGCATTCATATACGCAGTATTTT. Translating it yields CASSRDRGHSYTQYF.

Written as DNA, the CDR3 is TGTGCCATCAGTGAGTCGACAAGAGGCAATGAGCAGTTCTTC. Translation: CAISESTRGNEQFF. The chain couples TRBV10-3 to TRBJ2-1; D is uncertain. CDR1 and CDR2 (germline): ENHRY, SYGVKD. V shed 0 bases and J shed 6 bases, with 9 bases lying between them. The CDR3 has 14 residues.

In its sample, this clonotype was seen a few times. The rearrangement joins TRBV20-1 to TRBJ2-7, with 10 bases aligning to TRBD2. The CDR3 covers 14 residues. The V and J ends lost 4 bases and 3 bases, in that order; junction bases with no gene match: 6. Germline V gene lookup returns CDR1 DFQATT and CDR2 SNEGSKA (reference sequence). The CDR3 DNA reads TGCAGTGCTAACCTAGCGGGAGTGGGCTACGAGCAGTACTTC. Protein: CSANLAGVGYEQYF.

With respect to this clonotype: This sequence may be a read error, since a much larger clone differs from it by one base. The V call is TRBV6-6, the J call TRBJ1-2; D not certain. The CDR3 totals 15 residues. V lost 5 bases to trimming and J lost 1 base, with 14 bases between them. Germline assignment: CDR1 MNHNY and CDR2 SVGAGI (reference sequence). The CDR3 nucleotides are TGTGCCAGCAGTGGAGCTAGAGATATTAACTATGGCTACACCTTC. This codes for CASSGARDINYGYTF.

This clonotype was detected many times. The CDR3 loop reads CASSLEQVNSPLHF. For the CDR3, the DNA is TGTGCCAGCAGCTTAGAACAGGTTAATTCACCCCTCCACTTT. The chain combines TRBV7-9 with TRBJ1-6; weak D call: TRBD1 (5 bases). The CDR3 spans 14 residues. Germline V CDR1 and CDR2: SEHNR, FQNEAQ (reference sequence). Trimming shortened V by 1 base and J by 6 bases, and 7 bases separated the two germline ends. Looking up the rest from reference TRBV7-9 and TRBJ1-6 gives the full variable domain: DTGVSQNPRHKITKRGQNVTFRCDPISEHNRLYWYRQTLGQGPEFLTYFQNEAQLEKSRLLSDRFSAERPKGSFSTLEIQRTEQGDSAMYLCASSLEQVNSPLHFGNGTRLTVT.

The chain has TRBV28 and TRBJ1-5, with 8 bases identical to TRBD1. Germline trimming cut 4 bases from V and 0 bases from J; bases unmatched to any gene: 5. The V gene's germline CDR1 is MDHEN and CDR2 SYDVKM. The CDR3 is made up of 16 amino acids. The CDR3 loop reads CASSSRQGTSNQPQHF. CDR3 sequence (DNA): TGTGCCAGCAGTTCAAGACAGGGGACTAGCAATCAGCCCCAGCATTTT.

This chain links TRBV12-3 or TRBV12-4 with TRBJ2-1; D is ambiguous. V was pared by 6 bases and J by 0 bases, with 12 bases between. The CDR3 extends over 15 amino acids. CDR3 coding DNA: TGTGCCAGCAGGCTCGACCAGAGCTCCTACAATGAGCAGTTCTTC. Protein: CASRLDQSSYNEQFF.

With respect to this clonotype: Since a much larger clone is just one base distant, this may be a read error. The CDR3 nucleotides are TGTGCCAGCAGTTTATCCAACATGGGGCTAGGGGGGCTGTTTTTT. Translation: CASSLSNMGLGGLFF. The chain recombines TRBV27 with TRBJ2-2, with D tentatively TRBD1 (6 bases). CDR1 is MNHEY, CDR2 SMNVEV, per germline (reference sequence). This CDR3 contains 15 residues.

This clonotype was observed many times. Here the CDR3 DNA reads TGTGCCAGCAGTTATGGGGCGGGAGTCGGGTACGAGCAGTACTTC. This translates into CASSYGAGVGYEQYF. The genes are TRBV6-1 and TRBJ2-7; 7 bases map to TRBD2. The CDR3 is 15 amino acids. Looked up from germline, CDR1 is MNHNS and CDR2 is SASEGT. Trimming removed 5 bases from V and 4 bases from J; junction bases left unmatched: 11.

As to this clonotype: A much larger clone sits a single nucleotide away, making a read error possible. The rearrangement uses TRBV6-1 and TRBJ1-5; TRBD1 might be the D (5 bases). The CDR3 contains 13 residues. Per germline, CDR1 MNHNS and CDR2 SASEGT. For the CDR3, the DNA is TGTGCCAGCCCGGGGAGGGGCAATCAGCCCCGGCATTTT. Its protein product is CASPGRGNQPRHF.

V usage is TRBV28 and J usage is TRBJ1-2, with 8 bases aligning to TRBD1. CDR1 and CDR2 (germline): MDHEN, SYDVKM. The junction had 4 bases not matched to a gene; V was cut back by 4 bases and J by 0 bases. The CDR3 consists of 15 residues. The DNA of the CDR3 is TGTGCCAGCAGTTCAGGGGGCAGAACTAACTATGGCTACACCTTC. Translation gives CASSSGGRTNYGYTF.

The V and J genes are TRBV20-1 and TRBJ2-5; D is possibly TRBD1 (6 bases). CDR3 length equals 17 residues. V was trimmed by 5 bases and J by 3 bases, leaving 25 bases between them. Looked up from germline, CDR1 is DFQATT and CDR2 is SNEGSKA (reference sequence). The CDR3 bases are TGCAGTGCTCCAGGACAGCCTGACCCTTGGCAGAAAGAGACCCAGTACTTC. It encodes CSAPGQPDPWQKETQYF.

This chain connects TRBV3-1 to TRBJ2-2, with 9 bases matching TRBD2. The CDR3 loop spans 14 amino acids. The ends lost 9 bases at V and 5 bases at J; junction bases unmatched: 7. In germline, CDR1 is LGHDT, CDR2 YNNKEL (reference sequence). The CDR3 sequence is CASTLAGITGELFF. The CDR3 region has the DNA TGTGCCAGTACTCTAGCGGGAATTACCGGGGAGCTGTTTTTT.

This clonotype was counted ten times or more. The chain has TRBV20-1 and TRBJ2-1; 12 bases are shared with TRBD2. The germline CDR1 and CDR2 sequences are DFQATT and SNEGSKA (reference sequence). The CDR3 sequence is 15 residues long. Losses at the gene ends were 1 base for V and 9 bases for J; bases not matched to a gene: 7. CDR3: CSARVRLAGEGEQFF. The CDR3, as DNA: TGCAGTGCTAGAGTTCGACTAGCGGGAGAGGGTGAGCAGTTCTTC.

This clonotype has just one count. Just one base apart from a much larger clone, this may be a read error. V is TRBV20-1 and J is TRBJ1-1; a possible D gene is TRBD1 (6 bases). Germline lookup yields CDR1 DFQATT and CDR2 SNEGSKA (reference sequence). This CDR3 is built from 13 residues. CDR3 coding DNA: TGCAGTGCTCAAGGGAGGGGGAACACTAAAGCTTTCTTT. Translating it yields CSAQGRGNTKAFF.

This clonotype was counted between two and nine times. This CDR3 reads CASSEHQRMNTEAFF. The CDR3 coding sequence is TGTGCCAGCAGTGAACATCAGAGGATGAACACTGAAGCTTTCTTT. V is TRBV2 and J is TRBJ1-1; no clear D. Trimming pared 2 bases from V and 0 bases from J, leaving 10 bases between. Germline V gene lookup returns CDR1 SNHLY and CDR2 FYNNEI. This CDR3 contains 15 residues.

This clonotype has only a few counts. V and J are TRBV20-1 and TRBJ1-2; TRBD1 might be the D (5 bases). V was shortened by 8 bases and J by 8 bases, with 24 bases between the two germline ends. Germline V gives CDR1 DFQATT, CDR2 SNEGSKA (reference sequence). The CDR3 loop spans 14 amino acids. This CDR3 is CSPLVKGKEEGYTF. The CDR3 DNA reads as TGCAGTCCGCTAGTGAAGGGGAAGGAGGAGGGCTACACCTTC.

The chain carries TRBV7-2 and TRBJ2-1; D is unclear. Trimming removed 7 bases at V and 6 bases at J, with 10 bases between. CDR3 length equals 12 residues. Per germline, CDR1 SGHTA and CDR2 FQGNSA. The CDR3 sequence: CASITMSNEQFF. CDR3 nucleotide sequence: TGTGCCAGCATCACTATGTCCAATGAGCAGTTCTTC.

This chain connects TRBV18 to TRBJ1-2; weak D call: TRBD1 (5 bases). The CDR3 consists of 14 residues. The V end was cut by 3 bases, the J end by 8 bases, with 16 bases between. Per the germline V gene, CDR1 is KGHSH and CDR2 is LQKENI. CDR3 region: CASSPPTGGGGYTF. The CDR3 nucleotides read TGTGCCAGCTCACCTCCGACCGGGGGAGGCGGCTACACCTTC.

In the case of this clonotype: One base away lies a much larger clone, so this may be a sequencing read error. The chain has TRBV20-1 and TRBJ1-1, with D unresolved. There are 13 residues in the CDR3. Trimming removed 6 bases from V and 7 bases from J, with 18 bases in between. From germline, CDR1 is DFQATT and CDR2 SNEGSKA (reference sequence). The CDR3 nucleotides read TGCAGTGCCCAACGGACGGACTGGATTGAAGCTTTCTTT. Protein sequence: CSAQRTDWIEAFF.